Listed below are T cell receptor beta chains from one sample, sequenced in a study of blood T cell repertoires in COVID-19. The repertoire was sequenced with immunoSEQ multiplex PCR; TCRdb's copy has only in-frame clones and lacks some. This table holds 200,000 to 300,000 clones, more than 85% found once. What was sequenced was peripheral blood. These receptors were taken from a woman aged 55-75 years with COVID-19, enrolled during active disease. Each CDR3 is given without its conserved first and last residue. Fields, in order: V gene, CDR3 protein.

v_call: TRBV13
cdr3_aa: ASSLSKGPGGQPQH

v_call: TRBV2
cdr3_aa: ASRPGTESTGELF

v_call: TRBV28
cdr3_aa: ASCPIQSYEQY

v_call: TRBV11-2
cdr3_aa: ASSLPSYNEQF

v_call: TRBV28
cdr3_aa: ASSFSSGGNQPQH

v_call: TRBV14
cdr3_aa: ASSPFGTGAGGANVLT

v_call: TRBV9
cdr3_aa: ASSVLQRGDYNEQF

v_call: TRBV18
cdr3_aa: ASSPEQYYGYT

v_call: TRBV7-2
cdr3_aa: ASRRTGSSNQPQH

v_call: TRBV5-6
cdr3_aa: ASGQAGGPTDTQY

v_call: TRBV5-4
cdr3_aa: ASSLMTSGYEQY

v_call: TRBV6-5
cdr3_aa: ASQTELYEQY

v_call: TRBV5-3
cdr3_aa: ARSGYQDRGLTEAF

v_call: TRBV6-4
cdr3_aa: ASSPDGGRATEQF

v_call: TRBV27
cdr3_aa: ASSRTFLRQMNTEAF

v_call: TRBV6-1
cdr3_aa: ASSEAGGRLYGYT

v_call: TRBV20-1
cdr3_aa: SASGTSPYEQY

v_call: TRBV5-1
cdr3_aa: ASSSGQGKYNEQF

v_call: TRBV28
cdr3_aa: ASSLFGGHYGYT

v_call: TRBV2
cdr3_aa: ASARTVSNQPQH

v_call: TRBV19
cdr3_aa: ASSLAGGGANTGELF

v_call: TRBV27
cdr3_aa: ASSSGQGTNEKLF

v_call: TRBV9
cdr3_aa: ASSVDGGHGKLF

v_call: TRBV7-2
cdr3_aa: ASSPRTGRVGPEAF

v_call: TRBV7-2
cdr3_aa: ASSLVGEAFFGDEQY

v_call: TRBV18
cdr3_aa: ASRDGSGYQPQH

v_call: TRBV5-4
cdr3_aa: ASSLGGQNRMNTEAF

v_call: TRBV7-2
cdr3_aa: ASSPTRSGEQY

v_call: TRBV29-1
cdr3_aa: SVETWDTDTDTQY

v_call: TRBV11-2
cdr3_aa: ASSFLGTGGSGANVLT

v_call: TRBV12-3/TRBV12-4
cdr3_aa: ASSLSTGTEAF

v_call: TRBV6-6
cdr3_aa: ASKQGNSPLH

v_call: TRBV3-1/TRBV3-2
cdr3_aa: ASSEIEGGTDTQY

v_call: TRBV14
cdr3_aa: ASSQRTGSGHEQY

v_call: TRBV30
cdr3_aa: AWNGNTDQPQH

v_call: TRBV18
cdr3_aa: ASSRAGGGGSYEQY

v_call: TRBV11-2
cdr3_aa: ASSLGQGAGGYT

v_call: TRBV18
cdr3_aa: ASSPPPGDETQY

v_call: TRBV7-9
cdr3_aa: ASRSPGLASTGELF

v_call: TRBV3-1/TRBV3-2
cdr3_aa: ASSRTGQVTNSPLH

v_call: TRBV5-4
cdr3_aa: ASSQRTGFIETQY

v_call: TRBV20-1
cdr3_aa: SASVRRGVTEAF

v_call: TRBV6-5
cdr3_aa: ASSRPDTIGGYT

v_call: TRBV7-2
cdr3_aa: ASSLVGQGLYGYT

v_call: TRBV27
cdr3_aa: ASSQKTATHNSPLH

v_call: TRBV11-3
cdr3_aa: ASSSSGEAHEQY

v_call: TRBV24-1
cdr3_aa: ATSELRQGSEEYDQPQH

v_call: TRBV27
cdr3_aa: ASSFRRANQPQH

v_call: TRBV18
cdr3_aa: ASSPRTGYNEQF

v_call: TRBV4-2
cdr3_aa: ASSPQGEPEAF

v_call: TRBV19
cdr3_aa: ASETGGLGNTIY

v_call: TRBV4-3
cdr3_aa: ASSRRTGGIGEQY

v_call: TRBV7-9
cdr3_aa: ASSLGGRGTDTQY